Below are 6 T cell receptor beta chains sequenced from a single sample in a study of blood T cell dynamics during melanoma immunotherapy. Method: immunoSEQ multiplex PCR; TCRdb's copy keeps in-frame clones and lacks some. The table includes 11,000 or so clones, approximately 88% detected once. Regarding time point: week 3, after first cycle of checkpoint inhibitor. The specimen was blood, collected from a patient treated with checkpoint blockade. The origin of the receptors is a human donor with melanoma.

The genes are TRBV7-9 and TRBJ1-6; TRBD1 is a possible D gene (5 bases). Germline loops: CDR1 SEHNR, CDR2 FQNEAQ (reference sequence). V gave up 0 bases and J gave up 9 bases, with 9 bases separating them. The CDR3 is 14 amino acids. The CDR3 reads CASSLASGGSPLHF. CDR3 in DNA: TGTGCCAGCAGCTTAGCGTCCGGGGGTTCACCCCTCCACTTT.

The rearrangement links TRBV30 to TRBJ2-6; D gene ambiguous. V lost 2 bases and J lost 0, with 8 bases in between. Germline V CDR1 and CDR2: GTSNPN, SVGIG (reference sequence). The CDR3 contains 15 residues. The CDR3 sequence: CAWSSASSGANVLTF. For the CDR3, the DNA is TGTGCCTGGAGTTCAGCCTCCTCTGGGGCCAACGTCCTGACTTTC.

Only a few counts were recorded for this clone. V is TRBV9 and J is TRBJ1-2; perhaps TRBD1 as D (5 bases). Germline V CDR1 and CDR2: SGDLS, YYNGEE. The CDR3 runs to 16 residues. The germline V and J ends were trimmed by 2 bases and 4 bases, with 18 bases remaining between them. In DNA form, the CDR3 reads TGTGCCAGCAGCGTGAGTCAGGGAACCGGTGGCTATGGCTACACCTTC. Translation: CASSVSQGTGGYGYTF.

This chain connects TRBV30 to TRBJ1-2; 9 bases line up with TRBD1. The CDR3 extends over 13 amino acids. Germline CDR1 GTSNPN, CDR2 SVGIG (reference sequence). V was clipped by 6 bases and J by 2 bases; unmatched bases: 4. The CDR3 protein is CACTGQGNYGYTF. Written as DNA, the CDR3 is TGTGCCTGTACCGGACAGGGGAACTATGGCTACACCTTC.

The chain carries TRBV4-3 and TRBJ1-5; D possibly corresponds to TRBD1 (6 bases). V lost 0 bases to trimming and J lost 4 bases, with 13 bases between them. The CDR3 extends over 16 amino acids. The V gene's germline CDR1 is LGHNA and CDR2 YSLEER. CDR3 nucleotide sequence: TGCGCCAGCAGCCAAGATCGAGGCAGGGGTAATCAGCCCCAGCATTTT. It specifies CASSQDRGRGNQPQHF.

CDR3 sequence reads: CSVEAGGGAQHF. The DNA for the CDR3 is TGCAGCGTTGAGGCAGGTGGGGGGGCCCAGCATTTT. The chain employs TRBV29-1 and TRBJ1-5; TRBD1 is a possible D gene (5 bases). CDR3 length: 12 residues. V dropped 3 bases and J dropped 11 bases, with 14 bases sitting between them. The V gene's germline CDR1 is SQVTM and CDR2 ANQGSEA.